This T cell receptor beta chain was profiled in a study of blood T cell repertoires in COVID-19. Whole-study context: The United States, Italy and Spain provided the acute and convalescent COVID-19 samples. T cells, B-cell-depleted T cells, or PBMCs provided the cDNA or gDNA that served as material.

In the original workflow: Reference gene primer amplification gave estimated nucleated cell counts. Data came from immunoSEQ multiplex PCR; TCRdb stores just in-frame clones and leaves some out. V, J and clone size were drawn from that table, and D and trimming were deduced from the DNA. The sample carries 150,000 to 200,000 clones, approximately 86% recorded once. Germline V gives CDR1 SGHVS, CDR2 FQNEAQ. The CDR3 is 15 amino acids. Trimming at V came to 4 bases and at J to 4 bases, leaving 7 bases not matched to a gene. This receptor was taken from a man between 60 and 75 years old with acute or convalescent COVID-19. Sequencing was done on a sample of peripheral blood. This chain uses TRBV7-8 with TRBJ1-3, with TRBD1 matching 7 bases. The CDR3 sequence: CASSYSTGRGNTIYF. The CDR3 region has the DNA TGTGCCAGCAGCTATTCGACAGGGCGGGGAAACACCATATATTTT.